These T cell receptor beta chains were read from a single sample in a study of T cell responses to AZD1222 COVID-19 vaccine. Only in-frame clones appear in the TCRdb table, and some are missing; sequencing was by immunoSEQ multiplex PCR. The sample consists of approximately 110,000 clones, more than 90% of them appearing once. This material consisted of peripheral blood, taken on day 0 of AZD1222 vaccination. Every receptor here comes from an adult in good health. The CDR3 runs from the conserved cysteine through the conserved F or W. Each record gives: D gene, clone size, J gene, V gene, CDR3 DNA, CDR3 protein. A D gene is named only where the DNA matches it firmly. Clone size is not always given. Where it is, it says once, few, many or a class for expanded clones.

- - TRBJ1-5 TRBV19 TGTGCCAGTAGTATTGGCAAGGGGAATAGCAATCAGCCCCAGCATTTT CASSIGKGNSNQPQHF
- once TRBJ2-1 TRBV12-5 TGTGCTAGCTCAGATTACTTTGGTGAGCAGTTCTTC CASSDYFGEQFF
- once TRBJ2-7 TRBV2 TGTGCCAGCAGTGATGAGAGGGGAATAGCCTACGAGCAGTACTTC CASSDERGIAYEQYF
- - TRBJ1-1 TRBV15 TGTGCCACCAGCAGAGAGCCAGGGTCGAACACTGAAGCTTTCTTT CATSREPGSNTEAFF
TRBD2 - TRBJ2-5 TRBV28 TGTGCCAGCAGGGGAGGGCTAGCGGGAGCAGAGACCCAGTACTTC CASRGGLAGAETQYF
- - TRBJ2-6 TRBV9 TGTGCCAGCAGCGGTGGGGTCAGTGGGGCCAACGTCCTGACTTTC CASSGGVSGANVLTF
TRBD1 once TRBJ1-1 TRBV7-2 TGTGCCAGCAGCTTAGAAGCAGGGGGAGGCACTGAAGCTTTCTTT CASSLEAGGGTEAFF
TRBD2 - TRBJ2-5 TRBV29-1 TGCAGCGTTGATGCGGTGCGGGAGGGCCGACAGACCCAGTACTTC CSVDAVREGRQTQYF
TRBD2 once TRBJ2-1 TRBV7-2 TGTGCCAGCAGCCTAGGGACTAGCGGAAGTCGGAGCTCCTACAATGAGCAGTTCTTC CASSLGTSGSRSSYNEQFF
- - TRBJ1-5 TRBV12-3/TRBV12-4 TGTGCCAGCGAGGGGGGCCGCGGGCAGCCCCAGCATTTT CASEGGRGQPQHF
TRBD1 once TRBJ1-5 TRBV6-2/TRBV6-3 TGTGCCAGCAGCCGGGTCGGACAGGGGGGTCAGCCCCAGCATTTT CASSRVGQGGQPQHF
TRBD1 - TRBJ2-2 TRBV6-5 TGTGCCAGCACCAACAGGGGTCCCGGGGAGCTGTTTTTT CASTNRGPGELFF
- - TRBJ2-7 TRBV27 TGTGCCAGCAGTTTTTCCGGCTACGAGCAGTACTTC CASSFSGYEQYF
- - TRBJ1-5 TRBV6-6 TGTGCCAGCAGGGACTATAGCAATCAGCCCCAGCATTTT CASRDYSNQPQHF
TRBD1 - TRBJ1-1 TRBV13 TGTGCCAGCAGCATATATGGGACAGGATGGAGGGTGAACACTGAAGCTTTCTTT CASSIYGTGWRVNTEAFF
- - TRBJ2-1 TRBV7-3 TGTGCCAGCAGCCCCGGGACAAGGGGCTACAATGAGCAGTTCTTC CASSPGTRGYNEQFF
- - TRBJ2-7 TRBV7-2 TGTGCCAGCAGCTTAGCAGGGACCTACGAGCAGTACTTC CASSLAGTYEQYF
TRBD1 - TRBJ2-7 TRBV6-5 TGTGCCAGCAACAGGGGATCCTACGAGCAGTACTTC CASNRGSYEQYF
- once TRBJ1-1 TRBV19 TGTGCCAGTAGCCCCCAGGCAGCGGGGACTGAAGCTTTCTTT CASSPQAAGTEAFF
- - TRBJ1-1 TRBV19 TGTGCCAGTAGTACCACAGGGAAAATGAACACTGAAGCTTTCTTT CASSTTGKMNTEAFF
TRBD2 - TRBJ2-2 TRBV7-2 TGTGCCAGCACCTTAGCGGGGGGGCATACCGGGGAGCTGTTTTTT CASTLAGGHTGELFF
TRBD1 - TRBJ1-6 TRBV7-3 TGTGCCAGCAGCTTAGGAGGGGGCCTGTATAATTCACCCCTCCACTTT CASSLGGGLYNSPLHF
TRBD1 - TRBJ1-4 TRBV6-5 TGTGCCAGCAGTTTTAGGTGGGGACAGGGAGATGAAAAACTGTTTTTT CASSFRWGQGDEKLFF
TRBD2 - TRBJ2-3 TRBV4-3 TGCGCCAGCAGCCAAATAGCGGGGAGCACAGATACGCAGTATTTT CASSQIAGSTDTQYF
- - TRBJ1-1 TRBV7-9 TGTGCCAGCAGCCTGGGGGTGACAGCTGAAGCTTTCTTT CASSLGVTAEAFF
TRBD1 - TRBJ2-1 TRBV9 TGTGCCAGCAGCGACACCGGGACAGTTGGGGAGCAGTTCTTC CASSDTGTVGEQFF
- - TRBJ1-2 TRBV7-9 TGTGCCAGCAGCTACGGACAGAGGGGCTACACCTTC CASSYGQRGYTF
TRBD1 - TRBJ1-5 TRBV19 TGTGCCAGTAGTAAAGGGACAGGGCTATCTTATAGCAATCAGCCCCAGCATTTT CASSKGTGLSYSNQPQHF
TRBD1 - TRBJ1-2 TRBV7-3 TGTGCCAGCAGCTTAAACTTGGCAGGGGGCAGGGATGGCTACACCTTC CASSLNLAGGRDGYTF
- - TRBJ2-1 TRBV7-2 TGTGCCAGCAGCTTAAACCAGGGAAATGAGCAGTTCTTC CASSLNQGNEQFF
TRBD1 once TRBJ1-1 TRBV6-2/TRBV6-3 TGTGCCAGCAGTTACGGACAGGGGATTTTCGCTTTCTTT CASSYGQGIFAFF
- - TRBJ1-1 TRBV4-2 TGTGCCAGCAGCCAAGAGAGTAGGGATAAAGCTTTCTTT CASSQESRDKAFF
- - TRBJ2-3 TRBV27 TGTGCCAGCAGTTTATCCCCGGGACTCGCTAGCACAGATACGCAGTATTTT CASSLSPGLASTDTQYF
- - TRBJ2-4 TRBV7-9 TGTGCCAGCAGCTTTGGAGCCGGGCTTCAGTACTTC CASSFGAGLQYF
- once TRBJ2-1 TRBV19 TGTGCCAGTAGTAGGACGGACTACAATGAGCAGTTCTTC CASSRTDYNEQFF
- once TRBJ2-1 TRBV4-2 TGTGCCAGCAGCCAGGGTAACAATGAGCAGTTCTTC CASSQGNNEQFF
- - TRBJ2-7 TRBV7-2 TGTGCCAGCAGCCCAGGGGTCTCGGGAGAGCAGTACTTC CASSPGVSGEQYF
- - TRBJ1-1 TRBV19 TGTGCCAGTAAACGGGGGAACACTGAAGCTTTCTTT CASKRGNTEAFF
- - TRBJ1-1 TRBV19 TGTGCCAGTAGTGCCACAGTGAACACTGAAGCTTTCTTT CASSATVNTEAFF
- once TRBJ2-7 TRBV7-6 TGTGCCAGCAGCGAGCACCAGGGGTACGAGCAGTACTTC CASSEHQGYEQYF
- - TRBJ1-4 TRBV29-1 TGCAGCGTTGCTGTCCGCGGCGAAAAACTGTTTTTT CSVAVRGEKLFF
- - TRBJ2-7 TRBV28 TGTGCCAGCAGGCCGGGACTCGCAGCATCCGAGCAGTACTTC CASRPGLAASEQYF
- - TRBJ2-7 TRBV27 TGTGCCAGCAGTGGGGTTAGAGGTGGGGAGCAGTACTTC CASSGVRGGEQYF
- few TRBJ2-1 TRBV21-1 TGTGCCAGCAGCAAAGTTGAGCCCTCTCTACACAATGAGCAGTTCTTC CASSKVEPSLHNEQFF
TRBD2 - TRBJ2-7 TRBV7-6 TGTGCCAGCAGCTTAGGTACGGGAGGAGTCGCCTACGAGCAGTACTTC CASSLGTGGVAYEQYF
TRBD2 once TRBJ2-1 TRBV2 TGTGCCAGCAGTGAAGCAAGCGGGGCCTACAATGAGCAGTTCTTC CASSEASGAYNEQFF
- - TRBJ2-3 TRBV29-1 TGCAGCGTTGCTCCGCGGAGCACAGATACGCAGTATTTT CSVAPRSTDTQYF
- once TRBJ2-7 TRBV12-5 TGTGCTAGTGCCCTCTTCGGGTTACCCTACGAGCAGTACTTC CASALFGLPYEQYF
- once TRBJ1-6 TRBV27 TGTGCCAGCAGTTTTATGGGGGATAATTCACCCCTCCACTTT CASSFMGDNSPLHF
- - TRBJ2-5 TRBV7-8 TGTGCCAGCAGCTTAGGAGTCAGGACGGTAACAGGGGAGACCCAGTACTTC CASSLGVRTVTGETQYF
- - TRBJ2-1 TRBV29-1 TGCAGCGTTGAGAAGTTTGGGCTCTCCTACAATGAGCAGTTCTTC CSVEKFGLSYNEQFF
- - TRBJ1-2 TRBV3-1/TRBV3-2 TGTGCCAGCAGCCAAGGGAGGGGCTGGAGCTATGGCTACACCTTC CASSQGRGWSYGYTF
TRBD1 - TRBJ1-2 TRBV4-3 TGCGCCAGCAGCCAAGGGACAGGGATCTATGGCTACACCTTC CASSQGTGIYGYTF
- - TRBJ2-1 TRBV11-3 TGTGCCAGCAGGCTACGTCAGACGGGGCGCAATGAGCAGTTCTTC CASRLRQTGRNEQFF